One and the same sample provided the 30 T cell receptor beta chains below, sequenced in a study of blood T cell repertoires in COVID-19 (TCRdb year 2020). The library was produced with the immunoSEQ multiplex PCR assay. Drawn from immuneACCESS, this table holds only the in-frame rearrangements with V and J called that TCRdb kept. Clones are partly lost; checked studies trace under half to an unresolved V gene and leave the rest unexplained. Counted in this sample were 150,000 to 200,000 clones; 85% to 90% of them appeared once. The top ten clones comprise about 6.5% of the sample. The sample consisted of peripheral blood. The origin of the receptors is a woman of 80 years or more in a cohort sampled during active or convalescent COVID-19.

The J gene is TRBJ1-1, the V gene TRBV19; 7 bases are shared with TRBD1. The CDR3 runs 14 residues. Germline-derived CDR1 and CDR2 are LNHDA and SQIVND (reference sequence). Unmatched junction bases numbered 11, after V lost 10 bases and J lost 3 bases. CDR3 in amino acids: CATQRGDSYTEAFF. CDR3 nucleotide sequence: TGTGCCACCCAAAGGGGGGACAGCTACACTGAAGCTTTCTTT.

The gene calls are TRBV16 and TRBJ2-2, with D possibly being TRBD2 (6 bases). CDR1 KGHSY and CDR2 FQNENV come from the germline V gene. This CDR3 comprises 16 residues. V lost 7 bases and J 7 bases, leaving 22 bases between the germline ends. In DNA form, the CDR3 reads TGTGCCAGCAAATGGACGGGGGACTTCGTGAACGGGGAGCTGTTTTTT. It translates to CASKWTGDFVNGELFF. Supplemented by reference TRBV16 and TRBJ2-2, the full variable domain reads GEEVAQTPKHLVRGEGQKAKLYCAPIKGHSYVFWYQQVLKNEFKFLISFQNENVFDETGMPKERFSAKCLPNSPCSLEIQATKLEDSAVYFCASKWTGDFVNGELFFGEGSRLTVL.

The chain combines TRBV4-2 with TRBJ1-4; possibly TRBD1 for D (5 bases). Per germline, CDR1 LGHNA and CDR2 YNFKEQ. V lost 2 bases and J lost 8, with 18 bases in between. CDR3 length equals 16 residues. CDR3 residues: CASSQKGGGEREKLFF. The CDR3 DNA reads TGTGCCAGCAGCCAAAAAGGCGGGGGTGAACGAGAAAAACTGTTTTTT.

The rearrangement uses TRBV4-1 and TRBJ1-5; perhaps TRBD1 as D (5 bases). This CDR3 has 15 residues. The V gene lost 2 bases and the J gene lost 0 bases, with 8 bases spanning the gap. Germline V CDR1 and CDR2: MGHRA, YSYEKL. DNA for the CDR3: TGCGCCAGCAGCCAATTCAGGGATAGCAATCAGCCCCAGCATTTT. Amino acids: CASSQFRDSNQPQHF.

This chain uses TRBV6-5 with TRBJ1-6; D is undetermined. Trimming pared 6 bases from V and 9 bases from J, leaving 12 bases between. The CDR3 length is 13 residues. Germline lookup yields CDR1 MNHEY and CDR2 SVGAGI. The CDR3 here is CASSGSRGSPLHF. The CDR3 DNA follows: TGTGCCAGCAGCGGGTCCCGAGGTTCACCCCTCCACTTT.

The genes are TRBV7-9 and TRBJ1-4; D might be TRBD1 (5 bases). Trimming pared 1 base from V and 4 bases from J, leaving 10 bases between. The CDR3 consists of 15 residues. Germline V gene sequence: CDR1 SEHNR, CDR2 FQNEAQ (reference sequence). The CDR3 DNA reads TGTGCCAGCAGCTTAGAGGGACTGGGTAATGAAAAACTGTTTTTT. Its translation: CASSLEGLGNEKLFF.

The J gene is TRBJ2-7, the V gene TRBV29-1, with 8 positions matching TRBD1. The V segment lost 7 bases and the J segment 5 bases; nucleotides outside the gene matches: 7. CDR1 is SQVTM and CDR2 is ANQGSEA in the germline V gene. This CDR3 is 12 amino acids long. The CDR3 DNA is TGCAGCGCCATTTGGACAGGGCACGAGCAGTACTTC. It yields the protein CSAIWTGHEQYF.

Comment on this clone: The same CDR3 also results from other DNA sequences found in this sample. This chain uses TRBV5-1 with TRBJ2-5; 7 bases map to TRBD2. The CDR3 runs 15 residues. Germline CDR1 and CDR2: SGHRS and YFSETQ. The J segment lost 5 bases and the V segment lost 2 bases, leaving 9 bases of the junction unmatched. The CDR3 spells CASSFGGSGGETQYF. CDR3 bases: TGCGCCAGCAGCTTTGGCGGGAGCGGCGGGGAGACCCAGTACTTC.

This CDR3 is CASSQSGSSYNEQFF. DNA for the CDR3: TGTGCCAGCAGCCAGAGCGGTTCCTCCTACAATGAGCAGTTCTTC. This sequence joins TRBV7-2 and TRBJ2-1, with TRBD2 as a possible D gene (5 bases). Germline V gene lookup returns CDR1 SGHTA and CDR2 FQGNSA. The CDR3 is made up of 15 amino acids. The V end lost 5 bases, the J end lost 0 bases, and 11 bases lay between the germline ends.

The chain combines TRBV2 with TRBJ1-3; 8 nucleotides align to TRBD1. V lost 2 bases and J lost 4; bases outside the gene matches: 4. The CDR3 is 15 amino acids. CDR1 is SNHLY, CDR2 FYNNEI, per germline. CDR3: CASSEQGALGNTIYF. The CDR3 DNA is TGTGCCAGCAGTGAACAGGGGGCGTTGGGAAACACCATATATTTT.

CDR3 DNA: TGTGCCACGCAGGGACAGGGTGAGGGCTACACCTTC. It yields the protein CATQGQGEGYTF. The V gene is TRBV10-3, the J gene TRBJ1-2, with 9 bases that match TRBD1. Looked up from germline, CDR1 is ENHRY and CDR2 is SYGVKD. The ends lost 10 bases at V and 8 bases at J; junction bases unmatched: 8. The CDR3 has 12 amino acids.

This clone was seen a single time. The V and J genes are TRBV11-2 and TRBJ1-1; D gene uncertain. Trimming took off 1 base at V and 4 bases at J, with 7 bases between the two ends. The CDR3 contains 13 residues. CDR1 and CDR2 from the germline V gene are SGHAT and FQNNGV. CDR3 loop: CASSLGHGTEAFF. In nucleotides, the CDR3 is TGTGCCAGCAGCTTAGGCCACGGCACTGAAGCTTTCTTT.

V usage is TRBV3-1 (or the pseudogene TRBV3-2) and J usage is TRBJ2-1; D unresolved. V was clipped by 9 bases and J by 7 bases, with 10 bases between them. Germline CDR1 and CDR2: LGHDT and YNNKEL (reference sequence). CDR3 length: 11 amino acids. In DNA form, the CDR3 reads TGTGCCAGTAAAAATACTAATGAGCAGTTCTTC. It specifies CASKNTNEQFF.

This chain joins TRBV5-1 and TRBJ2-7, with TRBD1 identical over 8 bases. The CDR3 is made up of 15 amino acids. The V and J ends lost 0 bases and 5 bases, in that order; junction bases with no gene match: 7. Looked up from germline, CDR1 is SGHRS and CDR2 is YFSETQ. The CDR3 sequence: CASSLGRGRIDEQYV. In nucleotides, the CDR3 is TGCGCCAGCAGCTTGGGCAGGGGGCGTATCGACGAGCAGTACGTC.

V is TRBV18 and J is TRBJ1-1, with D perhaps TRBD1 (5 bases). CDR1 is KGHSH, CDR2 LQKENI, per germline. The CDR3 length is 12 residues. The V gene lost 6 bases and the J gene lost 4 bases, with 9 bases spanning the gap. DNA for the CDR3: TGTGCCAGCTCTTACGACAGCACTGAAGCTTTCTTT. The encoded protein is CASSYDSTEAFF.

CDR3 nucleotides: TGTGCCAGCAGCCTCCGACAGGGGATTATGGACACCATATATTTT. Its protein product is CASSLRQGIMDTIYF. The chain joins TRBV7-9 to TRBJ1-3, with TRBD1 identical over 8 bases. Germline V gives CDR1 SEHNR, CDR2 FQNEAQ (reference sequence). With 5 bases clipped from V and 8 bases from J, the junction kept 11 bases outside the gene matches. This CDR3 comprises 15 residues.

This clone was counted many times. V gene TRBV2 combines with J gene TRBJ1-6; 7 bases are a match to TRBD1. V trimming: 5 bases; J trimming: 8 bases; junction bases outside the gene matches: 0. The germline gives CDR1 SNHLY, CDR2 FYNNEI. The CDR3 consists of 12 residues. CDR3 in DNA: TGTGCCAGCAGTACAGGGGATTCACCCCTCCACTTT. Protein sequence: CASSTGDSPLHF.

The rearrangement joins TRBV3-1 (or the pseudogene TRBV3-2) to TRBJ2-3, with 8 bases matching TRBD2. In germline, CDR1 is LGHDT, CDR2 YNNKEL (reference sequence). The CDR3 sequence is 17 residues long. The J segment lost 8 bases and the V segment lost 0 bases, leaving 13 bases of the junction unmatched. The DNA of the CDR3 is TGTGCCAGCAGCCAAGATTCGGGAGGGGGGCCCAGGGGTACGCAGTATTTT. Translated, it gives CASSQDSGGGPRGTQYF.

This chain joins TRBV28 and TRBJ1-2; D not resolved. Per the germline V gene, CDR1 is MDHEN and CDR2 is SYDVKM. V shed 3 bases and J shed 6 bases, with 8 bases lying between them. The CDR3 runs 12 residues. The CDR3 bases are TGTGCCAGCAGTTTCTCGGTAAATGGCTACACCTTC. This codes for CASSFSVNGYTF.

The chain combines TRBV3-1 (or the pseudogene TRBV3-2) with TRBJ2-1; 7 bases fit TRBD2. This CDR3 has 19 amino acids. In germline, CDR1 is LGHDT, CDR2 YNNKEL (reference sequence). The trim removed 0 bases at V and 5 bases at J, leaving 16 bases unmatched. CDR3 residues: CASSQDRVWRGGADNEQFF. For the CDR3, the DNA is TGTGCCAGCAGCCAAGACCGCGTTTGGCGCGGGGGAGCGGACAATGAGCAGTTCTTC.

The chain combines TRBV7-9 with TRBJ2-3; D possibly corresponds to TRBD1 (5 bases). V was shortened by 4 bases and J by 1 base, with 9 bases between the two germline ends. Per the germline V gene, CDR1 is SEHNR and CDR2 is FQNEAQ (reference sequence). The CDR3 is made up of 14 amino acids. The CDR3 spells CASSSPGRTDTQYF. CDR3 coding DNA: TGTGCCAGCAGCTCCCCAGGGCGCACAGATACGCAGTATTTT.

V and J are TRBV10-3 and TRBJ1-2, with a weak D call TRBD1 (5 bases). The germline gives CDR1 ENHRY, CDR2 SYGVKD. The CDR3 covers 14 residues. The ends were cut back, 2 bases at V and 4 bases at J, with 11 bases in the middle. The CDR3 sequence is CAISERGPLYGYTF. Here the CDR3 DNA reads TGTGCCATCAGTGAGAGGGGCCCACTCTATGGCTACACCTTC.

The CDR3 loop reads CASSGDRGSNQPQHF. The CDR3 DNA follows: TGTGCCAGCAGTGGGGACAGGGGTAGCAATCAGCCCCAGCATTTT. The chain is built from TRBV2 and TRBJ1-5; 10 bases are shared with TRBD1. Trimming cost V 4 bases and J 0 bases; bases outside gene matches: 0. This CDR3 is 15 amino acids long. Germline V gene lookup returns CDR1 SNHLY and CDR2 FYNNEI. The full variable domain, its missing parts supplied by reference TRBV2 and TRBJ1-5, is EPEVTQTPSHQVTQMGQEVILRCVPISNHLYFYWYRQILGQKVEFLVSFYNNEISEKSEIFDDQFSVERPDGSNFTLKIRSTKLEDSAMYFCASSGDRGSNQPQHFGDGTRLSIL.

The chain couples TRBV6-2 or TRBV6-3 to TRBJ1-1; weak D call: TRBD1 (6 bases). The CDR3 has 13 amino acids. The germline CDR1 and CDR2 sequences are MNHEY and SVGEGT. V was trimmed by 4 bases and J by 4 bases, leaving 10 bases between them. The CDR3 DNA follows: TGTGCCAGCAGTTCCAACAGGGTCACTGAAGCTTTCTTT. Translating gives CASSSNRVTEAFF.

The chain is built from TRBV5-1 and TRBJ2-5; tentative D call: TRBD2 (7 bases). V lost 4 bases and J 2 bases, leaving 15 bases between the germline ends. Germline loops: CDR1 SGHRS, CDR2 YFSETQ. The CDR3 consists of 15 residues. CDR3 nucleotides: TGCGCCAGCAGCATCATCGGGGGGCGACAAGAGACCCAGTACTTC. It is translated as CASSIIGGRQETQYF.

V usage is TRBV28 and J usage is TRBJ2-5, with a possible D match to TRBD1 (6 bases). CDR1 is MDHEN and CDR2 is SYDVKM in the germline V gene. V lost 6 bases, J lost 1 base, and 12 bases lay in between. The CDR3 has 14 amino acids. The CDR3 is CASSPQGTQETQYF. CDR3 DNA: TGTGCCAGCAGCCCCCAGGGGACCCAAGAGACCCAGTACTTC.

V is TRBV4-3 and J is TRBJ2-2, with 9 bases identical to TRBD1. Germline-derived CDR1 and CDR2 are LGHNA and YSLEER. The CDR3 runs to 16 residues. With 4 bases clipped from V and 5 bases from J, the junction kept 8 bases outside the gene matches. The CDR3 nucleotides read TGCGCCAGCAGCCCTCCGGGACAGGGCGGTACCGGGGAGCTGTTTTTT. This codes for CASSPPGQGGTGELFF.

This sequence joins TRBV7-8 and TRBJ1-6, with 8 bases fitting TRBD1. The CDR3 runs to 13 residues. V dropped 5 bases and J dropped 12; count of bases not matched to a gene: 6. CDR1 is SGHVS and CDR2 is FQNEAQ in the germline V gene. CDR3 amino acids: CASSPDRERPLHF. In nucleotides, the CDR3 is TGTGCCAGCAGCCCGGACAGGGAAAGACCCCTCCACTTT.

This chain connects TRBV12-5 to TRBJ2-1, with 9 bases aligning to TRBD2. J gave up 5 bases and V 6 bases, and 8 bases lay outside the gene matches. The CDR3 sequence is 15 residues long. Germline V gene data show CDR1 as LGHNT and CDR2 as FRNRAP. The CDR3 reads CASGLGLAVNNEQFF. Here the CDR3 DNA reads TGTGCTAGTGGCCTGGGACTAGCCGTTAACAATGAGCAGTTCTTC.

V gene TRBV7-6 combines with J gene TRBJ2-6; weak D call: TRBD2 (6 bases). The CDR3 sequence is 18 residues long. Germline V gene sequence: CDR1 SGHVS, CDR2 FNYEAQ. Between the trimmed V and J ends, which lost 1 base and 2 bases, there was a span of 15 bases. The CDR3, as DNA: TGTGCCAGCAGCTTAGGAGGATGGCGGGGTACTGGGGCCAACGTCCTGACTTTC. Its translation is CASSLGGWRGTGANVLTF.